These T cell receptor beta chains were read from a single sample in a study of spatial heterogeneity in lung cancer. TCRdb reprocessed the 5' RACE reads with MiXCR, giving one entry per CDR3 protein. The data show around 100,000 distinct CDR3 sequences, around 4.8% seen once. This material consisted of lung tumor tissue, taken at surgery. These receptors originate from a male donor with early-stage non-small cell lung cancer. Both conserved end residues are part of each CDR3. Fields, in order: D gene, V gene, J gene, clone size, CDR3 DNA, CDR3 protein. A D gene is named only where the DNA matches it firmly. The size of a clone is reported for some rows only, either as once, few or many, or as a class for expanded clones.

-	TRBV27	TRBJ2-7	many	TGTGCCAGCAGTTTTAGTAGCGGATCCTTGAAGCAGTACTTC	CASSFSSGSLKQYF
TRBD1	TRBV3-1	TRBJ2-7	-	TGTGCCAGCAGCCAAGAAGGTATAGGGACAGGGGTCCACGAGCAGTACTTC	CASSQEGIGTGVHEQYF
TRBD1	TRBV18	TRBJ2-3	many	TGTGCCAGCTCGCTGAGGACAGGCTGGACAGATACGCAGTATTTT	CASSLRTGWTDTQYF
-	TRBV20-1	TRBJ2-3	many	TGCAGTGCTAGCGGGAGAACCACGAGCACAGATACGCAGTATTTT	CSASGRTTSTDTQYF
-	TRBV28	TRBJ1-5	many	TGTGCCAGCAGCCCCACGGGGGAGATGAGCAATCAGCCCCAGCATTTT	CASSPTGEMSNQPQHF
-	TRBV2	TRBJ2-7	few	TGTGCCAGCAGTGATAGGTCAGTGATATCCTACGAGCAGTACTTC	CASSDRSVISYEQYF
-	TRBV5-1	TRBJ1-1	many	TGCGCCAGCAGCTTGGTTGGCAGGGGAGGGACTGAAGCTTTCTTT	CASSLVGRGGTEAFF
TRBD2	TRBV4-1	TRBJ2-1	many	TGCGCCAGCAGCCAAGATCCGTCGGGAGGCCTCGGGGCCAATGAGCAGTTCTTC	CASSQDPSGGLGANEQFF
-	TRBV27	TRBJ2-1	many	TGTGCCAGCAGTTTTGAGGGGTCCAATGAGCAGTTCTTC	CASSFEGSNEQFF
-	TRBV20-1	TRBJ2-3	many	TGCAGTGCTAGAGTATGGGGATCCACAGATACGCAGTATTTT	CSARVWGSTDTQYF
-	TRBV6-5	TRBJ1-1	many	TGTGCCAGCGGACACACTGAAGCTTTCTTT	CASGHTEAFF
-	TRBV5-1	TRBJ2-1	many	TGCGCCAGCATAGGGACAACCTACAATGAGCAGTTCTTC	CASIGTTYNEQFF
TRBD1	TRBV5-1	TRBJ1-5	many	TGCGCCAGCAGCTCCGGGACAGGGGTAAATCAGCCCCAGCATTTT	CASSSGTGVNQPQHF
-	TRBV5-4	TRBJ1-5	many	TGTGCCAGCAGCTTGAGAGATAGCAATCAGCCCCAGCATTTT	CASSLRDSNQPQHF
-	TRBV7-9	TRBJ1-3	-	TGTGCCAGCAGCTCGGACAGAAACACCATATATTTT	CASSSDRNTIYF
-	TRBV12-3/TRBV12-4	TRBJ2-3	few	TGTGCCAGCAGTACCCGTTGGGGTGTGCAGTATTTT	CASSTRWGVQYF
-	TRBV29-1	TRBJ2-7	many	TGCAGCGCCGGGGGTCCTTACGAGCAGTACTTC	CSAGGPYEQYF
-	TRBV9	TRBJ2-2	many	TGTGCCAGCAGCGTAGGTCCCCCACAGGCCGGGCACGGGGAGCTGTTTTTT	CASSVGPPQAGHGELFF
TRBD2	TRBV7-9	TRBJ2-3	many	TGTGCCAGCAGCCCAATAGCGGGAGTGTCTGATACGCAGTATTTT	CASSPIAGVSDTQYF
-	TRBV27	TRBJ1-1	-	TGTGCCAGCCGGGCAGTGGGCACTGAAGCTTTCTTT	CASRAVGTEAFF
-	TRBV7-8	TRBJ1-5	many	TGTGCCAGCAGTTTTGCTATCAATCAGCCCCAGCATTTT	CASSFAINQPQHF
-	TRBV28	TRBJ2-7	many	TGTGCCAGCAGTTTTGCTGGGAGGCAGTTATACGAGCAGTACTTC	CASSFAGRQLYEQYF
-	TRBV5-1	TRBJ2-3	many	TGCGCCAGCAGCTTAGAGGGAGACACAGATACGCAGTATTTT	CASSLEGDTDTQYF
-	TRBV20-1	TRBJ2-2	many	TGCAGTGCCTCGGGACATAGAGGACCCGGGGAGCTGTTTTTT	CSASGHRGPGELFF
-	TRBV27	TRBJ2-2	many	TGTGCCACCAGCGGACAGCCGAACACCGGGGAGCTGTTTTTT	CATSGQPNTGELFF
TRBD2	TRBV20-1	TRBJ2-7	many	TGCAGTGCTAGGGGACTAGCGGAGACCACCTACGAGCAGTACTTC	CSARGLAETTYEQYF
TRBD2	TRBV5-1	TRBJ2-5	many	TGCGCCAGCAGTGTCGCCGGGACTAGCTATGAGACCCAGTACTTC	CASSVAGTSYETQYF
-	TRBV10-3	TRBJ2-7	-	TGTGCCTCACAGGGTTCCTACGAGCAGTACTTC	CASQGSYEQYF
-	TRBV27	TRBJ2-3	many	TGTGCCAGCAGTTTTGTGTGGAAAGAAGGTACGCAGTATTTT	CASSFVWKEGTQYF
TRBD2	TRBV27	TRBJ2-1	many	TGTGCCAGCAGTTGGACTAGATACAATGAGCAGTTCTTC	CASSWTRYNEQFF
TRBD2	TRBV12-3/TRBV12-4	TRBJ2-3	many	TGTGCCAGCAGTTTAGCAGTTTTCCGCGGGGCGACTAGCGATAGGACAGATACGCAGTATTTT	CASSLAVFRGATSDRTDTQYF
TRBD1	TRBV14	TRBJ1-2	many	TGTGCCAGCAGCCAAGTCCGTCAGGGGGTGGATGGCTACACCTTC	CASSQVRQGVDGYTF